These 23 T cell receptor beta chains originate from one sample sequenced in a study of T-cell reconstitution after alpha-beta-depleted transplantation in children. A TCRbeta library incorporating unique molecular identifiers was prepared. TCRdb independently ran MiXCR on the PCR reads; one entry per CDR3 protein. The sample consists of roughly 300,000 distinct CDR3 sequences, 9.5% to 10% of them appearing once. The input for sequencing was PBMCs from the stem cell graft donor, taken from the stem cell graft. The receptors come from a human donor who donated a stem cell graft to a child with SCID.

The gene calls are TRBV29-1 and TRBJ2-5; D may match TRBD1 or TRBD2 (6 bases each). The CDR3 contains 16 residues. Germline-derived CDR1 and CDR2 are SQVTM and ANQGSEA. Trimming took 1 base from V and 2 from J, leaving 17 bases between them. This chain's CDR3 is CSVEGRPGARQETQYF. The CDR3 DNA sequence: TGCAGCGTTGAAGGTCGTCCGGGGGCGAGGCAAGAGACCCAGTACTTC.

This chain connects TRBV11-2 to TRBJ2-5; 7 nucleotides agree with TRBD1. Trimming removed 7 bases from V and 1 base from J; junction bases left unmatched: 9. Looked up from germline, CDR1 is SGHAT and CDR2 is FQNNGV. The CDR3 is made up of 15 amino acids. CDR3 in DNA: TGTGCCAGCACCACGCTCCGGGACAGCCAAGAGACCCAGTACTTC. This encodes CASTTLRDSQETQYF. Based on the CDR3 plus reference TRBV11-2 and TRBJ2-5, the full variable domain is EAGVAQSPRYKIIEKRQSVAFWCNPISGHATLYWYQQILGQGPKLLIQFQNNGVVDDSQLPKDRFSAERLKGVDSTLKIQPAKLEDSAVYLCASTTLRDSQETQYFGPGTRLLVL.

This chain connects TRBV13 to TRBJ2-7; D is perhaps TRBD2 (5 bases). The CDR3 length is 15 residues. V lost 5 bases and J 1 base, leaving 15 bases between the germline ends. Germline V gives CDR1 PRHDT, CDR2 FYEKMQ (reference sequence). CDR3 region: CASSPQADVSYEQYF. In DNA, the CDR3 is TGTGCCAGCAGCCCACAAGCGGACGTATCCTACGAGCAGTACTTC.

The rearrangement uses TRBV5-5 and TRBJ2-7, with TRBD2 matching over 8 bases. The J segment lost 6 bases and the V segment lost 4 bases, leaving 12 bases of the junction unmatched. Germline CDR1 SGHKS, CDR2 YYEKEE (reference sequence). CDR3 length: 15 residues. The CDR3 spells CASSHRDGGAVEQYF. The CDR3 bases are TGTGCCAGCAGCCACCGGGACGGGGGGGCTGTCGAGCAGTACTTC.

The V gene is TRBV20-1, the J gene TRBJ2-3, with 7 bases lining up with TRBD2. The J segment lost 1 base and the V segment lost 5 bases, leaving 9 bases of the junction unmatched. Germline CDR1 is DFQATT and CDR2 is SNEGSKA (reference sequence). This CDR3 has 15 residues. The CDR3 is CSALFSSGRTDTQYF. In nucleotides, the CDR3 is TGCAGTGCTCTTTTCTCTAGCGGCCGCACAGATACGCAGTATTTT.

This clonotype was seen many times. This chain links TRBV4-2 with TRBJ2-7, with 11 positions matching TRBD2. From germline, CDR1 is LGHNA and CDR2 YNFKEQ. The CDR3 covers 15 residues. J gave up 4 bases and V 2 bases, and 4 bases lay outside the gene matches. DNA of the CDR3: TGTGCCAGCAGCCAATCTAGCGGGGGGAATTACGAGCAGTACTTC. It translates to CASSQSSGGNYEQYF.

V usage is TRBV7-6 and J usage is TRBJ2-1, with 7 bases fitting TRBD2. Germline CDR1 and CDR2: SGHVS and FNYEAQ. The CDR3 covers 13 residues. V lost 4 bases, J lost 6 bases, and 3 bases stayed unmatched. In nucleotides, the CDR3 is TGTGCCAGCAGCTCACTAGCGTCCAATGAGCAGTTCTTC. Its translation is CASSSLASNEQFF.

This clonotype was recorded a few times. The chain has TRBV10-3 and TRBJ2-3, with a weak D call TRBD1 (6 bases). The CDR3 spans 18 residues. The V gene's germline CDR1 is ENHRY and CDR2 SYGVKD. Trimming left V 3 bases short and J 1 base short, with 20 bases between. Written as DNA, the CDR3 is TGTGCCATCAGTGAATCCCGAAGGGCAGGGGTACGCACAGATACGCAGTATTTT. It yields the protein CAISESRRAGVRTDTQYF.

For the CDR3, the DNA is TGCGCCAGCAGCTTGGCTATGTTGGGACTTCTCTCAGATACGCAGTATTTT. This codes for CASSLAMLGLLSDTQYF. This chain connects TRBV5-1 to TRBJ2-3; perhaps TRBD2 as D (6 bases). Trimming took 0 bases from V and 4 from J, leaving 18 bases between them. The CDR3 is 17 residues long. Germline CDR1 SGHRS, CDR2 YFSETQ.

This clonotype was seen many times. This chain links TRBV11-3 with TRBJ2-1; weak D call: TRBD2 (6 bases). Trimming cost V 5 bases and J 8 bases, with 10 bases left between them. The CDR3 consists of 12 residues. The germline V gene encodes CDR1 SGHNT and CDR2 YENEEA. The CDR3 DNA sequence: TGTGCCAGCAGCACTGAGCGGGATGAGCAGTTCTTC. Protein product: CASSTERDEQFF.

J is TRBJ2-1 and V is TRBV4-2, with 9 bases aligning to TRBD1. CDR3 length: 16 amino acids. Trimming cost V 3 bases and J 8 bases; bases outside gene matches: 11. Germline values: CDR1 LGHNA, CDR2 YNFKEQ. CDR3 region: CASSQGSGTGLDEQFF. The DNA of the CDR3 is TGTGCCAGCAGCCAGGGCTCCGGGACAGGGTTAGATGAGCAGTTCTTC.

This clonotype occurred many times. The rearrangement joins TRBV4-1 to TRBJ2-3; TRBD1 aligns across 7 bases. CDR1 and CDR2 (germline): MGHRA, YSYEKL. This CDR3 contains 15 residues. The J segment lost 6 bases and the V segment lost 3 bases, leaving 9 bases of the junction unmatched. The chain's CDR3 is CASSHLAQGEDTQYF. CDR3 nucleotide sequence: TGCGCCAGCAGCCACTTGGCCCAGGGGGAGGATACGCAGTATTTT.

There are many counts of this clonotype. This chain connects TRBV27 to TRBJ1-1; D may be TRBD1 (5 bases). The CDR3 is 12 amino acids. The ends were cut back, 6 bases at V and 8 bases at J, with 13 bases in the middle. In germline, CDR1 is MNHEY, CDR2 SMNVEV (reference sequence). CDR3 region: CASRAGTAEAFF. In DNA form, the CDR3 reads TGTGCCAGCAGAGCCGGGACCGCAGAAGCTTTCTTT.

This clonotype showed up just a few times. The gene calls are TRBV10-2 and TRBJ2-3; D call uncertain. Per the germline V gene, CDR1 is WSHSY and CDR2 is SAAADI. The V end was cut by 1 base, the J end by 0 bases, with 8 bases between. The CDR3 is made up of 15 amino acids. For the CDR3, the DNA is TGCGCCAGCAGTGAGTTCAGCGCTAGCACAGATACGCAGTATTTT. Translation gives CASSEFSASTDTQYF.

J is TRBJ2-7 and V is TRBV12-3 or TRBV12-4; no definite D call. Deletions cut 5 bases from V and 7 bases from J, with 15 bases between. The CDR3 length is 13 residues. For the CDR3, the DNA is TGTGCCAGCAGTCCAACCCCGGCGCGGGAGCAGTACTTC. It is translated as CASSPTPAREQYF.

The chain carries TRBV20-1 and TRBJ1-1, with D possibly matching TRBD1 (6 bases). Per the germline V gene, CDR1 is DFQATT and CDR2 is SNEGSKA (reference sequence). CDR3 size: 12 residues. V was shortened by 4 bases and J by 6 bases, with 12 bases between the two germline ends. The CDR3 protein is CSAMRTAAEAFF. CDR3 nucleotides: TGCAGTGCTATGCGGACAGCGGCTGAAGCTTTCTTT.

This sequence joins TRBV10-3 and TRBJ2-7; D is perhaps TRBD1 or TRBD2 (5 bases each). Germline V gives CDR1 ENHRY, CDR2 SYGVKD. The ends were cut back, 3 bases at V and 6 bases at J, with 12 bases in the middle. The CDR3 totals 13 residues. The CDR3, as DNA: TGTGCCATCAGTGACCTTGGGGGTTCCGAGCAGTACTTC. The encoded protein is CAISDLGGSEQYF.

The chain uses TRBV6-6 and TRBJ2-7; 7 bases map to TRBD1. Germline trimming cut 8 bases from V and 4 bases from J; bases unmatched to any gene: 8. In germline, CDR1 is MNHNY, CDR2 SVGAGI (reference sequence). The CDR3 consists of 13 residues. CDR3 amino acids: CASALDRQYEQYF. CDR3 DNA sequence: TGTGCCAGCGCCCTGGACAGGCAGTACGAGCAGTACTTC.

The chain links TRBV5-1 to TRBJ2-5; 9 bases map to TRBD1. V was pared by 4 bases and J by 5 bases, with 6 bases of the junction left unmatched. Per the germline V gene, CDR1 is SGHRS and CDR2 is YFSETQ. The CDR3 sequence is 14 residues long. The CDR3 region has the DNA TGCGCCAGCAGCCCGGGACAGGGACTGGAGACCCAGTACTTC. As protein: CASSPGQGLETQYF.

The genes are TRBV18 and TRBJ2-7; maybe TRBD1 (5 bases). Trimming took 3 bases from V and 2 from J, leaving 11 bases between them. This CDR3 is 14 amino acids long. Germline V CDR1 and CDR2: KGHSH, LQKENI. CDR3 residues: CASSPSDTAYEQYF. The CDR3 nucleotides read TGTGCCAGCTCACCCTCGGACACCGCCTACGAGCAGTACTTC.

CDR3 residues: CAISESLLSEQFF. The CDR3 coding sequence is TGTGCCATCAGTGAGAGCCTTCTTTCTGAGCAGTTCTTC. This sequence joins TRBV10-3 and TRBJ2-1; D is unresolved. The CDR3 totals 13 residues. Trimming pared 2 bases from V and 9 bases from J, leaving 11 bases between. Per the germline V gene, CDR1 is ENHRY and CDR2 is SYGVKD.

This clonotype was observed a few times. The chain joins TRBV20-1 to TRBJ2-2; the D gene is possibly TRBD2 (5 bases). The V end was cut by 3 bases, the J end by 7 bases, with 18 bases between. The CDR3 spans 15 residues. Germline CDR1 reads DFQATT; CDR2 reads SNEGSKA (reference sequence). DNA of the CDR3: TGCAGTGCTAGCCCCGGCAACACACTAGGCGGGGAGCTGTTTTTT. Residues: CSASPGNTLGGELFF.

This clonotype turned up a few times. CDR3 sequence (DNA): TGTGCCAGCAGTTTTCGGGGACCGCTCGACGAGCAGTACTTC. Translating gives CASSFRGPLDEQYF. The chain uses TRBV12-3 or TRBV12-4 and TRBJ2-7, with D possibly being TRBD1 or TRBD2 (5 bases each). V was pared by 3 bases and J by 5 bases, with 14 bases between. The CDR3 has 14 residues.